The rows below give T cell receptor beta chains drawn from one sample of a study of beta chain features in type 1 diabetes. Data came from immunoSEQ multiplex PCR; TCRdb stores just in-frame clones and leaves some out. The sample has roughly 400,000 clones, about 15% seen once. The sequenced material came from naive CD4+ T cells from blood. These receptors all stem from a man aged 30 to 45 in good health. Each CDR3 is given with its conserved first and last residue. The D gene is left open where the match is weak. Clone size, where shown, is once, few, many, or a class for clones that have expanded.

TGTGCCAGCAGTGAACGAGGCCAGTTCTTC,CASSERGQFF,TRBV2,TRBJ2-1,NA,NA
TGTGCCAGCAGCCCGGCCCCCACCGGGGAGCTGTTTTTT,CASSPAPTGELFF,TRBV7-2,TRBJ2-2,few,NA
TGTGCCAGCAGTGAATGGCCCCTGGCTAGGGTTGACAATGAGCAGTTCTTC,CASSEWPLARVDNEQFF,TRBV2,TRBJ2-1,few,NA
TGCGCCAGCAGCCAAGGAGGTCTGGGGTCCTACAATGAGCAGTTCTTC,CASSQGGLGSYNEQFF,TRBV4-3,TRBJ2-1,few,NA
TGTGCCAGCTCACCGACTTGGGGAACCACCGGGGAGCTGTTTTTT,CASSPTWGTTGELFF,TRBV18,TRBJ2-2,NA,NA
TGTGCCAGCAGATACACAGGCAGTGGATCACCCCTCCACTTT,CASRYTGSGSPLHF,TRBV14,TRBJ1-6,few,NA
TGCAGCGCAGGACAGGGGGCGAGAGGCTACACCTTC,CSAGQGARGYTF,TRBV29-1,TRBJ1-2,few,TRBD1
TGTGCCAGCAGCGTAGGCCGTGGACAGGTGACAGATACGCAGTATTTT,CASSVGRGQVTDTQYF,TRBV9,TRBJ2-3,NA,TRBD1
TGTGCCATCAGCACTAGTGTCGAAGAGACCCAGTACTTC,CAISTSVEETQYF,TRBV10-3,TRBJ2-5,NA,NA
TGTGCCTGGGTTGTCCCCGGGAGGCGGGGGGAGACCCAGTACTTC,CAWVVPGRRGETQYF,TRBV30,TRBJ2-5,NA,TRBD2
TGTGCCAGCAGTTCCCCTTCCGGGACAGGCGGAAGGGAGACCCAGTACTTC,CASSSPSGTGGRETQYF,TRBV28,TRBJ2-5,NA,TRBD1
TGTGCCAGCAGTGGAACCGGGACAGGTACATTACAAGAGACCCAGTACTTC,CASSGTGTGTLQETQYF,TRBV6-1,TRBJ2-5,few,TRBD1
TGTGCCAGCAGTGACCAGACAGGGACGATGTCCTACTCCTTC,CASSDQTGTMSYSF,TRBV25-1,TRBJ2-7,few,TRBD1
TGTGCCAGCAGCGTAGGGCAGTTTGGAAACACCATATATTTT,CASSVGQFGNTIYF,TRBV9,TRBJ1-3,NA,NA